The rows below give T cell receptor beta chains drawn from one sample of a study of cytomegalovirus exposure and HLA in healthy donors. Libraries were prepared by immunoSEQ multiplex PCR; TCRdb keeps only in-frame clonotypes and omits some of them. The sample consists of about 120,000 clones, about four fifths of them appearing once. Specimen: PBMCs. The receptors were gathered from an older woman in good health and CMV-seropositive. CDR3s include the opening cysteine and the closing phenylalanine or tryptophan. The order of the fields is J gene, clone size, V gene, CDR3 length, D gene, CDR3 protein, CDR3 DNA. The D gene is left open where the match is weak. A row's size may be missing; if present it is once, few, many or a size class.

TRBJ2-7	NA	TRBV4-1	17	TRBD2	CASSHVDMGLPRREQYF	TGCGCCAGCAGCCACGTAGACATGGGACTACCCCGGCGGGAGCAGTACTTC
TRBJ2-5	NA	TRBV18	15	TRBD1	CASSSDIPGGETQYF	TGTGCCAGCTCTTCTGACATTCCAGGGGGAGAGACCCAGTACTTC
TRBJ2-7	NA	TRBV27	17	TRBD2	CASSLSLGLGRSYEQYF	TGTGCCAGCAGTTTAAGCCTGGGACTAGGCCGCTCCTACGAGCAGTACTTC
TRBJ2-1	NA	TRBV7-3	15	NA	CASSLLGGTYNEQFF	TGTGCCAGCAGCCTACTAGGAGGGACCTACAATGAGCAGTTCTTC
TRBJ2-3	NA	TRBV2	14	NA	CASSARTETDTQYF	TGTGCCAGCAGTGCGAGGACAGAAACGGATACGCAGTATTTT
TRBJ1-1	few	TRBV6-6	14	NA	CASSYSAGWTEAFF	TGTGCCAGCAGTTACTCGGCAGGGTGGACTGAAGCTTTCTTT
TRBJ1-2	NA	TRBV28	16	TRBD1	CASSSDRQGANYGYTF	TGTGCCAGCAGTTCCGACCGACAGGGCGCTAACTATGGCTACACCTTC
TRBJ2-7	NA	TRBV28	14	TRBD1	CASSSQGFTYEQYF	TGTGCCAGCAGTTCACAGGGGTTTACCTACGAGCAGTACTTC
TRBJ2-5	NA	TRBV9	14	TRBD2	CASNPGGSSETQYF	TGTGCCAGCAACCCGGGAGGCAGTTCAGAGACCCAGTACTTC
TRBJ2-7	NA	TRBV7-2	16	NA	CASRPGPGRGIYEQYF	TGTGCCAGCAGGCCAGGACCGGGACGGGGGATCTACGAGCAGTACTTC
TRBJ1-2	NA	TRBV20-1	10	NA	CSATYYGYTF	TGCAGTGCTACCTACTATGGCTACACCTTC
TRBJ1-5	NA	TRBV6-5	15	NA	CASSYSGGFGQPQHF	TGTGCCAGCAGTTACTCTGGAGGGTTCGGCCAGCCCCAGCATTTT
TRBJ1-4	once	TRBV25-1	15	NA	CASSDPGRGSEKLFF	TGTGCCAGCAGTGACCCGGGCAGGGGCTCTGAAAAACTGTTTTTT
TRBJ1-3	few	TRBV27	16	NA	CASTTPGPSSGNTIYF	TGTGCCAGCACTACCCCTGGCCCTAGCTCTGGAAACACCATATATTTT
TRBJ2-7	NA	TRBV7-9	14	TRBD2	CASSLVAGSYEQYF	TGTGCCAGCAGCTTAGTAGCGGGAAGCTACGAGCAGTACTTC
TRBJ2-1	NA	TRBV5-1	16	TRBD2	CASSPGGTSGDNEQFF	TGCGCCAGCAGCCCGGGCGGGACTAGCGGCGACAATGAGCAGTTCTTC
TRBJ2-5	few	TRBV5-7	16	TRBD2	CASSLPPPGLVETQYF	TGTGCCAGCAGCTTGCCTCCGCCGGGACTAGTGGAGACCCAGTACTTC
TRBJ1-2	NA	TRBV18	20	TRBD1	CASSPRQGARYVADNYGYTF	TGTGCCAGCTCACCACGTCAGGGGGCGAGATATGTTGCGGACAACTATGGCTACACCTTC
TRBJ1-5	NA	TRBV19	14	TRBD1	CASSSGTGWQPQHF	TGTGCCAGTAGTAGCGGGACAGGGTGGCAGCCCCAGCATTTT
TRBJ1-1	NA	TRBV7-3	14	NA	CASSRTGMGTEAFF	TGTGCCAGCAGCCGTACAGGGATGGGCACTGAAGCCTTCTTT
TRBJ2-1	few	TRBV28	13	NA	CASSGSSYNEQFF	TGTGCCAGCAGTGGTAGCTCCTACAATGAGCAGTTCTTC
TRBJ1-1	NA	TRBV18	17	TRBD1	CASSAGTGVLGNTEAFF	TGTGCCAGCTCAGCTGGGACAGGGGTTTTGGGGAACACTGAAGCTTTCTTT
TRBJ2-3	NA	TRBV28	13	NA	CASSWASTDTQYF	TGTGCCAGCAGTTGGGCTAGCACAGATACGCAGTATTTT
TRBJ2-1	NA	TRBV18	16	NA	CASSPPDWSSYNEQFF	TGTGCCAGCTCACCGCCAGACTGGAGCTCCTACAATGAGCAGTTCTTC
TRBJ1-6	NA	TRBV11-2	17	TRBD1	CASSLGKGAVGNSPLHF	TGTGCCAGCAGCTTAGGCAAGGGGGCGGTTGGTAATTCACCCCTCCACTTT
TRBJ1-6	NA	TRBV6-5	13	NA	CASSYSGDSPLHF	TGTGCCAGCAGTTACTCTGGAGATTCACCCCTCCACTTT
TRBJ1-4	NA	TRBV18	18	NA	CASSPRRQTITTNEKLFF	TGTGCCAGCTCACCACGACGACAGACCATAACAACTAATGAAAAACTGTTTTTT
TRBJ2-7	few	TRBV7-2	13	NA	CASSQHRVYEQYF	TGTGCCAGCAGCCAACACAGGGTCTACGAGCAGTACTTC
TRBJ2-7	NA	TRBV9	14	NA	CASSEGGTLYEQYF	TGTGCCAGCAGCGAGGGGGGGACCCTCTACGAGCAGTACTTC
TRBJ1-2	few	TRBV28	13	NA	CASSPRFNYGYTF	TGTGCCAGCAGCCCCAGGTTTAACTATGGCTACACCTTC
TRBJ1-4	NA	TRBV28	12	NA	CASSRQQEKLFF	TGTGCCAGCAGTCGTCAACAGGAAAAACTGTTTTTT
TRBJ1-1	once	TRBV5-1	13	NA	CASSLDMEGRAFF	TGCGCCAGCAGCTTGGATATGGAGGGTAGGGCTTTCTTT
TRBJ2-7	NA	TRBV12-2	16	NA	CASRSTFREGHYEQYF	TGTGCAAGTCGCTCGACTTTCCGGGAGGGCCACTACGAGCAGTACTTC
TRBJ2-1	few	TRBV27	18	TRBD2	CASSSGTSGRSSYNEQFF	TGTGCCAGCAGTTCCGGGACTAGCGGGAGAAGCTCCTACAATGAGCAGTTCTTC
TRBJ2-5	NA	TRBV5-1	15	NA	CASSLDPGAWETQYF	TGCGCCAGCAGCTTGGATCCGGGAGCGTGGGAGACCCAGTACTTC
TRBJ2-3	NA	TRBV9	14	TRBD2	CASSVTSGGDTQYF	TGTGCCAGCAGCGTAACTAGCGGGGGAGATACGCAGTATTTT
TRBJ2-2	once	TRBV5-1	15	NA	CASSLVGGNTGELFF	TGCGCCAGCAGCTTGGTGGGGGGGAACACCGGGGAGCTGTTTTTT
TRBJ1-2	NA	TRBV5-1	14	NA	CASSLARQDNGYTF	TGCGCCAGCAGCTTGGCCCGACAGGACAATGGCTACACCTTC
TRBJ1-1	NA	TRBV27	14	NA	CASRGGSMNTEAFF	TGTGCCAGCCGCGGCGGGTCTATGAACACTGAAGCTTTCTTT
TRBJ1-2	NA	TRBV6-5	14	TRBD1	CASSYSGTVYGYTF	TGTGCCAGCAGTTACTCGGGGACAGTCTATGGCTACACCTTC
TRBJ2-7	NA	TRBV6-1	13	NA	CASREGLLYEQYF	TGTGCCAGCAGGGAAGGGCTTCTCTACGAGCAGTACTTC
TRBJ1-1	NA	TRBV7-7	16	TRBD1	CASSLAPTGPDTEAFF	TGTGCTAGCAGCTTAGCCCCGACAGGGCCGGACACTGAAGCTTTCTTT
TRBJ2-3	NA	TRBV4-2	19	TRBD2	CASSRNRLTSGSSTDTQYF	TGTGCCAGCAGCCGAAACCGTTTGACTAGCGGGAGTAGCACAGATACGCAGTATTTT
TRBJ2-1	NA	TRBV6-1	14	NA	CASRTGSSYNEQFF	TGTGCCAGCAGAACCGGGAGCTCCTACAATGAGCAGTTCTTC
TRBJ2-1	few	TRBV7-6	14	NA	CASSPVNRQGEQFF	TGTGCCAGCAGCCCAGTAAATCGTCAGGGTGAGCAGTTCTTC
TRBJ1-2	NA	TRBV5-8	12	TRBD1	CASSFYRGGYTF	TGTGCCAGCAGCTTTTACAGGGGAGGCTACACCTTC
TRBJ2-7	NA	TRBV7-3	16	TRBD2	CASSLKVGLAIYEQYF	TGTGCCAGCAGCTTAAAGGTGGGACTAGCGATCTACGAGCAGTACTTC
TRBJ1-1	NA	TRBV18	13	NA	CASSPPNDSEAFF	TGTGCCAGCTCACCCCCTAACGACAGTGAAGCTTTCTTT
TRBJ2-7	NA	TRBV29-1	15	TRBD1	CSVEDPGQGPYEQYF	TGCAGCGTTGAAGACCCGGGACAGGGTCCCTACGAGCAGTACTTC
TRBJ2-5	NA	TRBV5-4	14	NA	CASSLMEFGETQYF	TGTGCCAGCAGCTTGATGGAATTCGGGGAGACCCAGTACTTC
TRBJ2-6	few	TRBV9	18	TRBD1	CASSVRDRGRTGANVLTF	TGTGCCAGCAGCGTCCGGGACAGGGGGCGGACTGGGGCCAACGTCCTGACTTTC
TRBJ2-2	NA	TRBV2	16	TRBD2	CASMWGLAGNTGELFF	TGTGCCAGCATGTGGGGGCTAGCGGGGAACACCGGGGAGCTGTTTTTT
TRBJ1-1	NA	TRBV7-2	14	TRBD1	CASSKQGQLAEAFF	TGTGCCAGCAGTAAACAGGGACAGCTCGCTGAAGCTTTCTTT
TRBJ2-5	NA	TRBV6-4	13	NA	CASSSLGRETQYF	TGTGCCAGCAGCTCACTTGGTAGAGAGACCCAGTACTTC